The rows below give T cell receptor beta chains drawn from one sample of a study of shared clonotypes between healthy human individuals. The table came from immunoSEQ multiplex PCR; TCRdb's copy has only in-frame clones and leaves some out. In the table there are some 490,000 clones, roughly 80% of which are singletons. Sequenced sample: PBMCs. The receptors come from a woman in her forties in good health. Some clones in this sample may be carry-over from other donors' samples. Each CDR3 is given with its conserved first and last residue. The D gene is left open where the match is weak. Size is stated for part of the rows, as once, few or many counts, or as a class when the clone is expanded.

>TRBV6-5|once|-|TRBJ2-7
CASTNQYGQGYEQYF
TGTGCCAGCACCAACCAGTACGGGCAGGGCTACGAGCAGTACTTC
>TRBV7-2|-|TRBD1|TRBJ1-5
CASSQGAGQPQHF
TGTGCCAGCAGCCAGGGGGCCGGTCAGCCCCAGCATTTT
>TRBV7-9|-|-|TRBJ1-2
CASSSLWVDYGYTF
TGTGCCAGCAGCTCTCTTTGGGTCGACTATGGCTACACCTTC
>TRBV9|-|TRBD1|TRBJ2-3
CASSVGGQLRADTQYF
TGTGCCAGCAGCGTAGGGGGACAGCTAAGGGCAGATACGCAGTATTTT
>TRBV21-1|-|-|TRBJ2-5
CASSKVVAGAQFPACKPETQYF
TGTGCCAGCAGCAAAGTGGTAGCGGGAGCTCAATTCCCAGCCTGCAAGCCGGAGACCCAGTACTTC
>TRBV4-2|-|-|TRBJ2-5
CASSQDRGRAETQYF
TGTGCCAGCAGCCAAGACAGGGGTCGGGCGGAGACCCAGTACTTC
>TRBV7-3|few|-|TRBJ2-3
CASSQSYSTDTQYF
TGTGCCAGCAGCCAATCGTATAGCACAGATACGCAGTATTTT
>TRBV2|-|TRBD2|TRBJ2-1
CASRNPGLAGEGYNEQFF
TGTGCCAGCAGAAACCCGGGACTAGCGGGAGAGGGCTACAATGAGCAGTTCTTC
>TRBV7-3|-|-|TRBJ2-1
CASSLDGGVGEQFF
TGTGCCAGCAGCTTAGACGGCGGCGTTGGTGAGCAGTTCTTC
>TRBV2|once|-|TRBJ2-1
CASSGELAGQFF
TGTGCCAGCAGTGGAGAACTAGCAGGGCAGTTCTTC
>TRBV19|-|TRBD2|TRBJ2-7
CASMKRGSTEEEQYF
TGTGCCAGTATGAAGCGGGGGTCGACGGAGGAGGAGCAGTACTTC
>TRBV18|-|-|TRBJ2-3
CASSPSQTDTQYF
TGTGCCAGCTCACCATCACAGACAGATACGCAGTATTTT
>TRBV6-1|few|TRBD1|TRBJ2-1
CASSEAEGQGNNEQFF
TGTGCCAGCAGTGAAGCGGAGGGACAGGGTAACAATGAGCAGTTCTTC
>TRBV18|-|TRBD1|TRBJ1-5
CASSPRDSLVRHF
TGTGCCAGCTCACCCCGGGACAGCCTAGTACGGCATTTT
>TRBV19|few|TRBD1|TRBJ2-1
CASSSQGDYNEQFF
TGTGCCAGTAGTAGCCAGGGGGACTACAATGAGCAGTTCTTC
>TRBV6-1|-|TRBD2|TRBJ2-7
CASSEREGAGALGQYF
TGTGCCAGCAGTGAACGGGAAGGAGCGGGAGCTCTGGGGCAGTACTTC
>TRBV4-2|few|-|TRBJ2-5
CASSQDGQGRETQYF
TGTGCCAGCAGCCAAGACGGGCAGGGGAGAGAGACCCAGTACTTC
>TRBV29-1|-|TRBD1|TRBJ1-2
CSGQGANYGYTF
TGCAGCGGACAGGGGGCTAACTATGGCTACACCTTC
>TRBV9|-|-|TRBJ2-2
CASSVLGENTGELFF
TGTGCCAGCAGCGTATTGGGGGAAAACACCGGGGAGCTGTTTTTT
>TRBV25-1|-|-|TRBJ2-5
CASSDTPGQFQETQYF
TGTGCCAGCAGTGACACACCAGGACAGTTCCAAGAGACCCAGTACTTC
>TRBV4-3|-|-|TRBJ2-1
CASSQVGGRDFLSVNEQFF
TGCGCCAGCAGCCAAGTTGGTGGGCGCGATTTCTTAAGTGTCAATGAGCAGTTCTTC
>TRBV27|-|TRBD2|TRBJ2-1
CASSLKYWGLAGDEQFF
TGTGCCAGCAGTTTGAAGTATTGGGGACTAGCGGGAGATGAGCAGTTCTTC
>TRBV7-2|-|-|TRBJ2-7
CASSLISGGPFCEQYF
TGTGCCAGCAGCTTAATTTCTGGCGGCCCTTTTTGCGAGCAGTACTTC
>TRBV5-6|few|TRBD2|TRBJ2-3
CASSLDAGGSDTQYF
TGTGCCAGCAGCTTGGATGCGGGAGGGTCAGATACGCAGTATTTT
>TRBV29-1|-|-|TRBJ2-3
CSAGKAGTDTQYF
TGCAGCGCTGGTAAAGCTGGCACAGATACGCAGTATTTT
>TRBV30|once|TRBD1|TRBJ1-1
CAWSVGTAYEAFF
TGTGCCTGGAGTGTGGGGACAGCTTACGAAGCTTTCTTT
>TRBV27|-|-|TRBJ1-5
CASYIALYQPQHF
TGTGCCAGCTATATTGCCTTGTATCAGCCCCAGCATTTT
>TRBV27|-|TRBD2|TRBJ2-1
CASSLGTSGREEQFF
TGTGCCAGCAGTCTAGGGACTAGCGGGAGGGAGGAGCAGTTCTTC
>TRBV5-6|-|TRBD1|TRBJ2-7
CASSLGRGFTYEQYF
TGTGCCAGCAGCTTGGGCAGGGGGTTTACCTACGAGCAGTACTTC
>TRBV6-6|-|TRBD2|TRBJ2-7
CASSQTSGNLYEQYF
TGTGCCAGCAGTCAGACTAGCGGGAACCTATACGAGCAGTACTTC
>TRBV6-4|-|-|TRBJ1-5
CASSVEQGQPQHF
TGTGCCAGCAGTGTCGAACAGGGTCAGCCCCAGCATTTT
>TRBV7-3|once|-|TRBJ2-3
CAGGPRGTDTQYF
TGTGCCGGTGGGCCCAGGGGTACGGATACGCAGTATTTT
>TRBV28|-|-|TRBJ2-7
CASSSQGRGRYEQYF
TGTGCCAGCAGTTCCCAGGGACGCGGCCGTTACGAGCAGTACTTC
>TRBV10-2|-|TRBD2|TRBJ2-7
CASSESSGSSYEQYF
TGCGCCAGCAGTGAGAGTAGCGGGAGCTCCTACGAGCAGTACTTC
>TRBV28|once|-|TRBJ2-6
CASGGAAGANVLTF
TGTGCCAGCGGGGGGGCAGCTGGGGCCAACGTCCTGACTTTC
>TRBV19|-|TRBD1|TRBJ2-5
CASSPTGTGGEGTQYF
TGTGCCAGTAGCCCGACCGGGACAGGGGGCGAAGGGACCCAGTACTTC
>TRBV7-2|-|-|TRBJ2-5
CASSLAIWYRDKDF
TGTGCCAGCAGCTTAGCGATATGGTACCGGGACAAGGACTTC
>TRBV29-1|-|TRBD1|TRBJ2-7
CSVEAGDRDPYEQYF
TGCAGCGTTGAAGCTGGGGACAGGGACCCCTACGAGCAGTACTTC
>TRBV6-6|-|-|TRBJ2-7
CASSYSGTGSYEQYF
TGTGCCAGCAGTTATTCCGGGACGGGATCCTACGAGCAGTACTTC
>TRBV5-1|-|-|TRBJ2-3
CASSLGRDTQYF
TGCGCCAGCAGCTTGGGTCGGGATACGCAGTATTTT
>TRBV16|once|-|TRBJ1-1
CASSQSFLFGTEAFF
TGTGCCAGCAGCCAATCGTTTCTATTCGGGACTGAAGCTTTCTTT
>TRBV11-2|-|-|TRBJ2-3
CASSSLSVDTQYF
TGTGCCAGCAGCTCCCTTAGCGTAGATACGCAGTATTTT
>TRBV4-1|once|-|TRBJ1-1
CASSQLYGRTEAFF
TGCGCCAGCAGCCAACTATACGGAAGGACTGAAGCTTTCTTT
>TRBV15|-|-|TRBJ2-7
CATSRDRGYFSYEQYF
TGTGCCACCAGCAGAGATCGGGGGTACTTCTCCTACGAGCAGTACTTC
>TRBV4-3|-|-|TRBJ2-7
CASSQEATPDRHYEQYF
TGCGCCAGCAGCCAAGAAGCGACACCTGACAGGCACTACGAGCAGTACTTC
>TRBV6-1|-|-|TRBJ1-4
CASSTRDANEKLFF
TGTGCCAGCAGTACCAGGGACGCTAATGAAAAACTGTTTTTT
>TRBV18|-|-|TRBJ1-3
CASSPNEGLGNTIYF
TGTGCCAGCTCACCTAATGAGGGCTTGGGAAACACCATATATTTT
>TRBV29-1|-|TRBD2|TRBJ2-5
CSVGAGGPGEQYF
TGCAGCGTTGGAGCGGGAGGGCCTGGAGAGCAGTACTTC
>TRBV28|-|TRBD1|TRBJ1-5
CASTSTGGNPQPQHF
TGTGCCAGCACCTCTACAGGGGGTAATCCTCAGCCCCAGCATTTT